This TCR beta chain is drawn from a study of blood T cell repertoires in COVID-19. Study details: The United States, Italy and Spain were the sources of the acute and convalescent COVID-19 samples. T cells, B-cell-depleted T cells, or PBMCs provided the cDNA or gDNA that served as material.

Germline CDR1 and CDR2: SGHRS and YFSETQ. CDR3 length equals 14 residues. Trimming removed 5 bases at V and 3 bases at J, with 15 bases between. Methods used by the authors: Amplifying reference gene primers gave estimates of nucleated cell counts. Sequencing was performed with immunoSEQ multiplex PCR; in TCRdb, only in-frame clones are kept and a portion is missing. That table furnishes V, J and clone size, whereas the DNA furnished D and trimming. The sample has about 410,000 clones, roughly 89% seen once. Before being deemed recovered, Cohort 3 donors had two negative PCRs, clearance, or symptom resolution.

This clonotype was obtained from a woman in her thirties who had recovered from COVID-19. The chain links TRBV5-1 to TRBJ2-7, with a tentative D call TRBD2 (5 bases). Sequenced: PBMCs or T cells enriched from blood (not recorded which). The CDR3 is CASSPGQGGYEQYF. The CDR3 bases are TGCGCCAGCAGTCCGGGTCAAGGAGGCTACGAGCAGTACTTC. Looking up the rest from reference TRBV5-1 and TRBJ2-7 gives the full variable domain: KAGVTQTPRYLIKTRGQQVTLSCSPISGHRSVSWYQQTPGQGLQFLFEYFSETQRNKGNFPGRFSGRQFSNSRSEMNVSTLELGDSALYLCASSPGQGGYEQYFGPGTRLTVT.